The 20 T cell receptor beta chains given below trace back to one sample, sequenced in a study of cytomegalovirus exposure and HLA in healthy donors. The study ran its PCR with 60 Vbeta and 13 Jbeta primers. Here immunoSEQ multiplex PCR was the method, and the copy in TCRdb shows in-frame clones only, minus some. The data hold some 150,000 clones, with 70% to 90% observed a single time. Sequenced sample: PBMCs. These receptors were obtained from a man aged 45-65 years in good health and CMV-seronegative.

The chain joins TRBV27 to TRBJ1-5, with a tentative D call TRBD1 (5 bases). The CDR3 runs to 14 residues. CDR1 is MNHEY, CDR2 SMNVEV, per germline (reference sequence). Trimming stripped 3 bases from V and 4 bases from J, with 10 bases between. CDR3 bases: TGTGCCAGCAGTTTTCAGGGTAGGAATCAGCCCCAGCATTTT. Amino acid sequence: CASSFQGRNQPQHF.

The chain recombines TRBV11-2 with TRBJ2-1; 7 nucleotides match TRBD2. Germline V gene data show CDR1 as SGHAT and CDR2 as FQNNGV. V shed 7 bases, J shed 10 bases, and the junction held 16 bases outside the gene matches. This CDR3 has 15 amino acids. CDR3 residues: CASTRGGAGEGEQFF. CDR3 nucleotides: TGTGCCAGCACCCGGGGAGGGGCGGGGGAAGGGGAGCAGTTCTTC.

This clone has only a few counts. This rearrangement joins TRBV15 to TRBJ2-7; TRBD2 might be the D (5 bases). There are 14 residues in the CDR3. Germline CDR1 is LNHNV and CDR2 is YYDKDF (reference sequence). V was shortened by 0 bases and J by 0 bases, with 6 bases between the two germline ends. The CDR3 DNA is TGTGCCACCAGCAGAGAAGGGAGCTCCTACGAGCAGTACTTC. Translated, it gives CATSREGSSYEQYF.

V is TRBV5-1 and J is TRBJ2-2, with TRBD2 matching over 8 bases. The CDR3 is 15 residues long. Trimming took 3 bases from V and 8 from J; bases not matched to a gene: 9. Germline loops: CDR1 SGHRS, CDR2 YFSETQ. CDR3 in DNA: TGCGCCAGCAGCTCAAAGCGGGAGCGGAAAGGGGAGCTGTTTTTT. Translating it yields CASSSKRERKGELFF.

J is TRBJ2-1 and V is TRBV11-2, with a possible D match to TRBD1 (5 bases). V was pared by 5 bases and J by 4 bases, with 18 bases between. The CDR3 consists of 16 residues. Germline CDR1 is SGHAT and CDR2 is FQNNGV. The CDR3 coding sequence is TGTGCCAGCAGCCCTCACACAGGACCGAGGTACAATGAGCAGTTCTTC. Translated: CASSPHTGPRYNEQFF.

The chain carries TRBV6-1 and TRBJ2-3; tentatively, D is TRBD1 (5 bases). Trimming removed 2 bases from V and 0 bases from J, with 12 bases in between. Germline CDR1 and CDR2: MNHNS and SASEGT. The CDR3 runs to 16 residues. This chain's CDR3 is CASSESTTASTDTQYF. The CDR3 DNA reads TGTGCCAGCAGTGAATCGACGACAGCGAGCACAGATACGCAGTATTTT.

This clone appeared once. The V call is TRBV6-5, the J call TRBJ1-1, with D tentatively TRBD1 (6 bases). CDR3 size: 11 residues. Germline V gene data show CDR1 as MNHEY and CDR2 as SVGAGI. V lost 9 bases to trimming and J lost 7 bases, with 12 bases between them. The CDR3 loop is CARTYRVEAFF. The DNA for the CDR3 is TGTGCCAGAACCTACAGGGTTGAAGCTTTCTTT.

The chain uses TRBV4-1 and TRBJ2-7, with D possibly TRBD2 on 7 matching bases. Germline V gene data show CDR1 as MGHRA and CDR2 as YSYEKL. Trimming took off 2 bases at V and 2 bases at J, with 16 bases between the two ends. The CDR3 extends over 16 amino acids. This CDR3 is CASSQTGGGGPYEQYF. The CDR3 nucleotides are TGCGCCAGCAGCCAAACCGGTGGGGGGGGCCCCTACGAGCAGTACTTC.

This CDR3 reads CASSESGWQPQHF. As DNA, the CDR3 is TGTGCCAGCAGTGAGTCCGGTTGGCAGCCCCAGCATTTT. This chain connects TRBV2 to TRBJ1-5; D remains unclear. V was clipped by 3 bases and J by 7 bases, with 10 bases between them. The CDR3 has 13 amino acids. CDR1 and CDR2 (germline): SNHLY, FYNNEI.

V and J are TRBV7-8 and TRBJ1-6, with TRBD1 identical over 7 bases. The length of the CDR3 is 15 residues. The ends lost 5 bases at V and 7 bases at J; junction bases unmatched: 8. The germline CDR1 and CDR2 sequences are SGHVS and FQNEAQ. This chain's CDR3 is CASSTQTGSNSPLHF. The CDR3 region has the DNA TGTGCCAGCAGCACCCAGACAGGGAGCAATTCACCCCTCCACTTT.

V usage is TRBV19 and J usage is TRBJ1-1, with TRBD1 matching over 10 bases. This CDR3 contains 13 residues. V shed 1 base, J shed 10 bases, and the junction held 3 bases outside the gene matches. Germline assignment: CDR1 LNHDA and CDR2 SQIVND (reference sequence). The CDR3 sequence: CASSIAGTGAAFF. The CDR3 DNA sequence: TGTGCCAGTAGTATAGCGGGGACAGGGGCAGCTTTCTTT.

V gene TRBV6-5 combines with J gene TRBJ1-4, with D possibly TRBD1 on 6 matching bases. From germline, CDR1 is MNHEY and CDR2 SVGAGI. This CDR3 is 13 amino acids long. Deletions cut 6 bases from V and 9 bases from J, with 14 bases between. CDR3 coding DNA: TGTGCCAGCAGAACAGGGACAATGAAAAAACTGTTTTTT. Its protein product is CASRTGTMKKLFF.

This clone has a single count. This chain uses TRBV5-1 with TRBJ2-5; 8 nucleotides align to TRBD1. The V and J ends lost 4 bases and 3 bases, in that order; junction bases with no gene match: 8. The CDR3 covers 15 residues. CDR1 is SGHRS and CDR2 is YFSETQ in the germline V gene. CDR3 region: CASSTGATGEETQYF. DNA for the CDR3: TGCGCCAGCAGCACAGGAGCGACAGGGGAAGAGACCCAGTACTTC.

This clone was picked up a small number of times. The gene calls are TRBV13 and TRBJ1-1; D perhaps matches TRBD1 (6 bases). V was shortened by 5 bases and J by 3 bases, with 7 bases between the two germline ends. Looked up from germline, CDR1 is PRHDT and CDR2 is FYEKMQ (reference sequence). The length of the CDR3 is 12 residues. CDR3 region: CASSTGYTEAFF. For the CDR3, the DNA is TGTGCCAGCAGCACAGGGTACACTGAAGCTTTCTTT.

The CDR3 coding sequence is TGTGCCAGCAGCTTGGGGCAGTACGAGCAGTACTTC. This encodes CASSLGQYEQYF. The chain links TRBV5-6 to TRBJ2-7; D call uncertain. The germline V gene encodes CDR1 SGHDT and CDR2 YYEEEE. The ends were cut back, 0 bases at V and 4 bases at J, with 5 bases in the middle. CDR3 length: 12 residues.

The chain is built from TRBV30 and TRBJ1-3; D perhaps matches TRBD1 (5 bases). V gave up 3 bases and J gave up 2 bases, with 11 bases separating them. Germline CDR1 is GTSNPN and CDR2 is SVGIG (reference sequence). The CDR3 runs to 14 residues. The chain's CDR3 is CAWSRQGTGNTIYF. The CDR3, as DNA: TGTGCCTGGAGCCGTCAGGGTACTGGAAACACCATATATTTT.

This clone has a handful of counts. The chain recombines TRBV27 with TRBJ2-2, with a tentative D call TRBD1 (5 bases). Germline loops: CDR1 MNHEY, CDR2 SMNVEV (reference sequence). This CDR3 spans 15 amino acids. V was shortened by 4 bases and J by 8 bases, with 17 bases between the two germline ends. The CDR3 DNA follows: TGTGCCAGCAGTTCCACCAGGGTGTTCGGAGGGGAGCTGTTTTTT. Its translation is CASSSTRVFGGELFF.

The chain carries TRBV19 and TRBJ2-1, with TRBD2 as a possible D gene (6 bases). CDR3 length equals 15 residues. Germline V lookup: CDR1 LNHDA, CDR2 SQIVND (reference sequence). The V gene lost 3 bases and the J gene lost 0 bases, with 9 bases spanning the gap. The CDR3 nucleotides are TGTGCCAGTAGTATGGGGGGTCCCTCCTACAATGAGCAGTTCTTC. Translating it yields CASSMGGPSYNEQFF. The full variable domain, rest sourced from reference TRBV19 and TRBJ2-1, is DGGITQSPKYLFRKEGQNVTLSCEQNLNHDAMYWYRQDPGQGLRLIYYSQIVNDFQKGDIAEGYSVSREKKESFPLTVTSAQKNPTAFYLCASSMGGPSYNEQFFGPGTRLTVL.

This sequence joins TRBV5-1 and TRBJ2-1; 7 positions match TRBD2. V trimming: 2 bases; J trimming: 5 bases; junction bases outside the gene matches: 7. Looked up from germline, CDR1 is SGHRS and CDR2 is YFSETQ. The CDR3 totals 15 residues. The CDR3 DNA reads as TGCGCCAGCAGCTTCTTAGGTAGCGGGCACAATGAGCAGTTCTTC. This encodes CASSFLGSGHNEQFF.

The chain recombines TRBV6-1 with TRBJ1-2; possibly TRBD1 for D (6 bases). Between the trimmed V and J ends, which lost 4 bases and 2 bases, there was a span of 23 bases. The CDR3 spans 18 residues. Per germline, CDR1 MNHNS and CDR2 SASEGT. In DNA, the CDR3 is TGTGCCAGCAGTGTCACACCACCACCCACCCAGGGGAACTATGGCTACACCTTC. Protein sequence: CASSVTPPPTQGNYGYTF.